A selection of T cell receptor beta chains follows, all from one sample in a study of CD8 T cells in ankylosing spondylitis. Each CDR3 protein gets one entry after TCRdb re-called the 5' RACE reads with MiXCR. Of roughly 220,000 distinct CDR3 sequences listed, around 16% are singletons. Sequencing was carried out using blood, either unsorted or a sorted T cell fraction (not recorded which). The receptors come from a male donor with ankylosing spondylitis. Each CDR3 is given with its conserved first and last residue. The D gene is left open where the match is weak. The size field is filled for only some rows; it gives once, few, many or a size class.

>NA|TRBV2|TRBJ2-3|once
TGTGCCAGCACCTGGACCGGGGGCACAGATACGCAGTATTTT
CASTWTGGTDTQYF
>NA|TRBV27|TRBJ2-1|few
TGTGCCAGCAGTTCCCGGGACGTCCCCAATGAGCAGTTCTTC
CASSSRDVPNEQFF
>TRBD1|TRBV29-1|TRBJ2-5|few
TGCAGCGTTGAACCACGACAGGGTACGCAAGAGACCCAGTACTTC
CSVEPRQGTQETQYF
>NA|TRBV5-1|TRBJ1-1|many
TGCGCCAGCAGCTTCCAGGGGCCGAACACTGAAGCTTTCTTT
CASSFQGPNTEAFF
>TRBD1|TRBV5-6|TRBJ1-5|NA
TGTGCCAGCAGCTTGGGGACAGGGGGTAGCAATCAGCCCCAGCATTTT
CASSLGTGGSNQPQHF
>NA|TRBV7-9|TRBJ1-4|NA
TGTGCCAGCAGCTTAGATCGCACAGAGTCAACTAATGAAAAACTGTTTTTT
CASSLDRTESTNEKLFF
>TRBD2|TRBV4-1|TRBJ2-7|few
TGCGCCAGCAGCCAAGATCGGGGACTAGCCTACGAGCAGTACTTC
CASSQDRGLAYEQYF
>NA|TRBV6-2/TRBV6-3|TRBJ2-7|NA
TGTGCCAGCAGGGCCTGGGCCCAACAAACCTACGAGCAGTACTTC
CASRAWAQQTYEQYF
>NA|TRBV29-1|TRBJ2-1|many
TGCAGCGTTGGAGACCCGAATGAGCAGTTCTTC
CSVGDPNEQFF
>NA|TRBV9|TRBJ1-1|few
TGTGCCAGCAGCGCAGAGGGGGGGAACACTGAAGCTTTCTTT
CASSAEGGNTEAFF
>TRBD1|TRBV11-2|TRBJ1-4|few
TGTGCCAGCAGTCAGGGGGTTAATGAAAAACTGTTTTTT
CASSQGVNEKLFF
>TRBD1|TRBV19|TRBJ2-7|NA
TGTGCCAGTAGTACGGGACAGCCAGACCACGAGCAGTACTTC
CASSTGQPDHEQYF
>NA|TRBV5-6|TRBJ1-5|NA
TGTGCCAGCAGCTTGCTCGGAAAAAATCAGCCCCAGCATTTT
CASSLLGKNQPQHF
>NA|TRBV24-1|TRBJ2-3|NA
TGTGCCACCAGTGATTTGCAGCCCGGGACGGGGGCAGATACGCAGTATTTT
CATSDLQPGTGADTQYF
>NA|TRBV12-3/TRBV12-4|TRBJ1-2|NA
TGTGCCAGCAGTTTGTGGGTTTACTATGGCTACACCTTC
CASSLWVYYGYTF
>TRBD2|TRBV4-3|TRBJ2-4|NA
TGCGCCAGCAGCCCAGGTACTAGCGGGCGGGAAAACATTCAGTACTTC
CASSPGTSGRENIQYF
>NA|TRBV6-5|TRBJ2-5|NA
TGTGCCAGCAGCGGGAATCAAGAGACCCAGTACTTC
CASSGNQETQYF
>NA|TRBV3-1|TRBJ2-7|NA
TGTGCCAGCAGCCCCGAAGGGGGGATAAGCTACGAGCAGTACTTC
CASSPEGGISYEQYF
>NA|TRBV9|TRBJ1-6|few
TGTGCCAGCAGCACATCAGGGGATAGTTCACCCCTCCACTTT
CASSTSGDSSPLHF
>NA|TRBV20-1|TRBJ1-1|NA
TGCAGTGCTAGAGGAGAGGGCGTGAACACTGAAGCTTTCTTT
CSARGEGVNTEAFF
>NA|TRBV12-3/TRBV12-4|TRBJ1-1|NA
TGTGCCAGCAGCACGGTTCGATCAGGGTTGGACACTGAAGCTTTCTTT
CASSTVRSGLDTEAFF
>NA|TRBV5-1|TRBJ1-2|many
TGCGCCAGCAGCTTGGTTTCGGGGCAGGTCTATGGCTACACCTTC
CASSLVSGQVYGYTF
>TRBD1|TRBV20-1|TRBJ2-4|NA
TGCAGTGCCGAGGAATGGGCAAAGGGGGCGGACATTCAGTACTTC
CSAEEWAKGADIQYF
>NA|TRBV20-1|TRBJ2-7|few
TGCAGTGCTAGAGATTGGGTCCAGGGCACCTACGAGCAGTACTTC
CSARDWVQGTYEQYF
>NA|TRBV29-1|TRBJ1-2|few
TGCAGCGTTGAAGGGTTTAGCTATGGCTACACCTTC
CSVEGFSYGYTF
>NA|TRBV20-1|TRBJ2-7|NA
TGCAGTGCTGAGGCAGCTTCAACCTACGAGCAGTACTTC
CSAEAASTYEQYF
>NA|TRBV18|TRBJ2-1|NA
TGTGCCAGCTCACCAACGGTAAATGAGCAGTTCTTC
CASSPTVNEQFF
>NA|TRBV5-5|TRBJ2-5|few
TGTGCCAGCAGCTCCCCCGGGGGCGGAGAGACCCAGTACTTC
CASSSPGGGETQYF